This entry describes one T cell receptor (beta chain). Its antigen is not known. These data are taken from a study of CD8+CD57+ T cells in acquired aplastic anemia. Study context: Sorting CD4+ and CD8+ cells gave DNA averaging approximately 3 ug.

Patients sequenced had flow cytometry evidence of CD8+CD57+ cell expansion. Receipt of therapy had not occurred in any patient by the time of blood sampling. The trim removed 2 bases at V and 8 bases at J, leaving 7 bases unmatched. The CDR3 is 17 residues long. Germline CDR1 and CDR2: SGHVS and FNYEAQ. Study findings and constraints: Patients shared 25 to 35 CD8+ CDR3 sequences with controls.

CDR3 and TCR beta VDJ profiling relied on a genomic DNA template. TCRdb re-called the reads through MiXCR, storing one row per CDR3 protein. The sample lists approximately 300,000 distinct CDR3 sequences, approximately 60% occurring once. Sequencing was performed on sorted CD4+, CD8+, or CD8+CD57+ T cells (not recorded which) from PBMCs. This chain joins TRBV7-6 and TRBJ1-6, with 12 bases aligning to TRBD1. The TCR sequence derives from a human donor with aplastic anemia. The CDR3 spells CASSLRGQGARDSPLHF. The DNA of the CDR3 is TGTGCCAGCAGCTTACGGGGACAGGGGGCGCGGGATTCACCCCTCCACTTT.